The clone carrying this T cell receptor beta chain has only a few counts. The sample belongs to a study of T cells of healthy individuals. TCRdb re-called the 5' RACE reads with MiXCR, one entry per CDR3 protein. The sample lists some 39,000 distinct CDR3 sequences, about 5% seen once, with 9.2% in the top ten. The CDR3 runs to 15 residues. V gave up 1 base and J gave up 0 bases, with 8 bases separating them. The germline CDR1 and CDR2 sequences are SGHVS and FNYEAQ. This receptor was taken from a human donor in good health. J is TRBJ2-3 and V is TRBV7-6; the D gene is possibly TRBD2 (5 bases). CDR3: CASSLEKRSTDTQYF. DNA for the CDR3: TGTGCCAGCAGCTTAGAAAAGCGGAGCACAGATACGCAGTATTTT.